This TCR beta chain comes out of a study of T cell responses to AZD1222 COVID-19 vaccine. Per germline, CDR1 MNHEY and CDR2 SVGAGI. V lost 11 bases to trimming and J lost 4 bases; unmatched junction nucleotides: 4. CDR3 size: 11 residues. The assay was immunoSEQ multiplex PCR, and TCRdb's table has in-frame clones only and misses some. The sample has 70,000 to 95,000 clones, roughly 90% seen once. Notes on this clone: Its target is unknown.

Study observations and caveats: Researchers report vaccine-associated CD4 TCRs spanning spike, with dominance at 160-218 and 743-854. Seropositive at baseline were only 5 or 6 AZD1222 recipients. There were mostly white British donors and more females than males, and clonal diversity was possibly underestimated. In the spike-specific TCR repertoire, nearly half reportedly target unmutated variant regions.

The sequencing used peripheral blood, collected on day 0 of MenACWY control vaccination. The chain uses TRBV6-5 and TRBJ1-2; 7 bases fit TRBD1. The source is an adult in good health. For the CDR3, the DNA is TGTGCCTCAGGGGGGGGCTATGGCTACACCTTC. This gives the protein CASGGGYGYTF.